This TCR beta chain was identified during a study of patients and donors after allogeneic stem cell transplantation (TCRdb year 2020). This clonotype was counted only a few times. This clone's antigen is unknown. No qualities accompany the bases; no much larger clone lies one base away. At the junction V is shortened by 6 bases and J by 7 bases, with 15 bases in between. Spanning cysteine to phenylalanine, the CDR3 consists of 13 amino acids. The DNA shown is the 39-base CDR3, in frame from base 1. Via the germline V gene, CDR1 is SGDLS and CDR2 YYNGEE. Libraries were prepared through RT-PCR. The sequencer was a NextSeq 550. TCRdb reprocessed the public reads (quality trimming at Q25 with fastp, clone calling with MiXCR) and kept in-frame beta chains. All rows with the same CDR3 protein become a single entry with the most common DNA and genes. The sample table lists under 200,000 distinct CDR3 sequences, about 30% of them with a count of one. Around 3.3% of the sample lies in the top ten.

The sequencing input was blood, either unsorted or a sorted T cell fraction (not recorded which). This sequence originates from a human donor who was either an allogeneic HSCT recipient or a stem cell or donor lymphocyte infusion donor (not recorded which). It is not recorded whose cells these are; they may come from a transplant donor. Recombination joined TRBV9 with TRBJ2-3; the D gene is possibly TRBD1 or TRBD2, each agreeing over 5 bases. The encoded CDR3 is CASTGASQYTQYF. The sequenced DNA: TGTGCCAGCACCGGGGCTAGCCAATATACGCAGTATTTT.